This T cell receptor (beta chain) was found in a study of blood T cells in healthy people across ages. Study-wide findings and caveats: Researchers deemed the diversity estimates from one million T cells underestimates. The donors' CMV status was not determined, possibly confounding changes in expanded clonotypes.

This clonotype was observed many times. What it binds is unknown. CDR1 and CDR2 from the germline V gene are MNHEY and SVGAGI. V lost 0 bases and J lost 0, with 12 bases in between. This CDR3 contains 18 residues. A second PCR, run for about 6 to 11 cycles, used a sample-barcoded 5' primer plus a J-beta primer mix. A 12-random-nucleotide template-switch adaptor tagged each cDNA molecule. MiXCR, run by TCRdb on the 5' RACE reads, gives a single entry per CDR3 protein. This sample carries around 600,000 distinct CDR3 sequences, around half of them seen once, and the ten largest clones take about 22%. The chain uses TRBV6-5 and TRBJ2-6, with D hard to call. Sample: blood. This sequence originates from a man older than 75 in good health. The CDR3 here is CASSYSSSASSGANVLTF. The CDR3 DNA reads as TGTGCCAGCAGTTACTCGAGTTCGGCGAGCTCTGGGGCCAACGTCCTGACTTTC.